This T cell receptor (beta chain) was identified during a study of cytomegalovirus exposure and HLA in healthy donors (dated by TCRdb to 2016 to 2017). In terms of the full investigation: The 500 to 800 repertoires of the first cohort and the roughly 120 validation repertoires were produced on the same platform, according to a later analysis. The study aimed to test whether cataloging public T cell receptors could reveal signatures of past pathogen exposure. Besides the first cohort of 666 subjects, a separate validation cohort made up of roughly 120 different subjects was used. To predict cytomegalovirus infection status, the study combined high-throughput TCR immunosequencing, statistical association of individual TCRs with disease status, and machine learning. Findings and caveats that apply to the study as a whole: In vitro tests confirmed that a few of the cytomegalovirus-associated TCR beta chains recognize cytomegalovirus antigens. The study listed 150 to 200 TCR beta chains as associated with cytomegalovirus. It was suggested by the authors that the approach could potentially be generalized to other disease states and immunological phenotypes. A later analysis had no HLA typing for the validation cohort, so co-occurrence there was scored across all 110 or so repertoires. A later analysis found that TCRs clustered in the first cohort also tended to co-occur in the 120 validation repertoires, with roughly 95% of cluster scores above 0. Most TCR sequences were seen in very few donors, while some public TCRs were found in many individuals. Cytomegalovirus status was reported to be diagnosed by the classifier with high specificity and sensitivity in both the original and validation cohorts.

CDR1 and CDR2, looked up from the germline V gene (reference sequence), are SEHNR and FQNEAQ. V loses 5 bases at its end and J loses 3 bases; junction bases beyond the gene matches: 3. Taken from cysteine to phenylalanine, the CDR3 has 13 residues. The retained sequence is limited to the CDR3, 39 bases, with the frame set at the first base. Of note for this clone: Its antigen is not yet known. The input lacks base qualities; no much larger clone sits a single base away.

The donors belonged to the validation cohort of under 150 subjects, which was separate from the roughly 670-subject first cohort. The library was produced with the immunoSEQ multiplex PCR assay. From the authors' description of their analysis: A statistical classification framework was built for diagnosing cytomegalovirus status from the catalog of TCR beta chain sequences. Here the immuneACCESS table is served through TCRdb, limited to in-frame sequences with V and J called. Missing clones are a known gap in these copies; in checked studies unresolved V genes cover under half, and the rest lacks a known reason. V and J calls and clone size come straight from that table; D and trimming were deduced from the DNA. The sample contains roughly 75,000 clones, less than 95% of them found a single time. The ten largest clones capture 3% to 4% of the sample.

The V and J genes are TRBV7-9 and TRBJ1-2, with TRBD1 matching 7 junction bases. This receptor was obtained from a woman under 30 in good health and CMV-seropositive. The sample consisted of PBMCs. The nucleotides are TGTGCCAGCAGCCCAACAGGGGACTATGGCTACACCTTC. Protein translation: CASSPTGDYGYTF.